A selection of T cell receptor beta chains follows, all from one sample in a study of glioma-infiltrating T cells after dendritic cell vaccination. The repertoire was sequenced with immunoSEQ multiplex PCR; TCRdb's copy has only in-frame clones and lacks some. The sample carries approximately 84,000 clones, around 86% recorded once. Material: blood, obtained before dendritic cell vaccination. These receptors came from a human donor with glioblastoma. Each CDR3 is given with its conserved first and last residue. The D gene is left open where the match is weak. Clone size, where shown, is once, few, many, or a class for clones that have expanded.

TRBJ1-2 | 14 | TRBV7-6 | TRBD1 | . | TGTGCCAGCAGCTCGGACAGGGGGCGAGATGGCTACACCTTC | CASSSDRGRDGYTF
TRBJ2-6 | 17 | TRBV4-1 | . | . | TGCGCCAGCAGCCAAGGTCTTCAGGGGACTGGGGCCAACGTCCTGACTTTC | CASSQGLQGTGANVLTF
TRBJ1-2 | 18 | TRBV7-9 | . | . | TGTGCCAGCAGCGGGTACCGACAGCCCCCAACCCCTGACTATGGCTACACCTTC | CASSGYRQPPTPDYGYTF
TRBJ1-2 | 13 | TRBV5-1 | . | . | TGCGCCAGCAGCTTGTTTGTCAGGGCTGGCTACACCTTC | CASSLFVRAGYTF
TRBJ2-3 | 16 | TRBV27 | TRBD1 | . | TGTGCCAGCAGTTTAGCCCCGGGACAGGGGGCATCTACGCAGTATTTT | CASSLAPGQGASTQYF
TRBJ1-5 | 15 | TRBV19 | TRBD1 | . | TGTGCCAGTAGCAGAGAGGGACAGTCCAATCAGCCCCAGCATTTT | CASSREGQSNQPQHF
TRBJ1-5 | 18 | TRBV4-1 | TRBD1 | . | TGCGCCAGCAGCCACCTACCGGGACAGGCTGCTCTCAATCAGCCCCAGCATTTT | CASSHLPGQAALNQPQHF
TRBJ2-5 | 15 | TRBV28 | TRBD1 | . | TGTGCCAGCAGTTTAGGGACAGGGGTGAAAGAGACCCAGTACTTC | CASSLGTGVKETQYF
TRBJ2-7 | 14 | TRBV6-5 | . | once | TGTGCCAGCAAGGAGGGTCTGAGCTCCTACGAGCAGTACTTC | CASKEGLSSYEQYF
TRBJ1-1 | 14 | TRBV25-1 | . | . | TGTGCCAGTGGAGGACAGTTAGGACAAACTGAAGCTTTCTTT | CASGGQLGQTEAFF
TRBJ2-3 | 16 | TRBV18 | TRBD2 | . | TGTGCCAGCTCACCGGGTAGCGGGGGCCCCACAGATACGCAGTATTTT | CASSPGSGGPTDTQYF
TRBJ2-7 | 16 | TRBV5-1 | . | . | TGCGCCAGCAGCTCGCCCCGTCGGGTGTTAACCTACGAGCAGTACTTC | CASSSPRRVLTYEQYF
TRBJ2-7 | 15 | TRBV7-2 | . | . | TGTGCCAGCAGCCCTAGAGAAGCGGGCCACTACGAGCAGTACTTC | CASSPREAGHYEQYF
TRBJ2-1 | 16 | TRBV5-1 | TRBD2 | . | TGCGCCAGCAGCTTGACTAGCGGCGGCTCCTACAATGAGCAGTTCTTC | CASSLTSGGSYNEQFF